The clone carrying this T cell receptor beta chain was seen only a few times. Its matching antigen is unknown. The nonmyeloablative bone marrow transplants came from related graft donors, with transient mixed chimerism. Assay used: immunoSEQ multiplex PCR; TCRdb lists only in-frame clones, some missing. The sample consists of roughly 70,000 clones, about 87% of them appearing once. These data are taken from a study of Tregs in tolerant kidney transplant recipients. Study observations and caveats: For some patients, primers changed over time, blocking nucleotide-level comparison.

V shed 6 bases and J 6 bases; nucleotides not matched to a gene: 6. Germline CDR1 MNHNY, CDR2 SVGAGI (reference sequence). CDR3 size: 13 residues. The sequence was collected from a human patient who received a combined kidney and bone marrow transplant. Some T cells may be transferred from the graft donor. The V and J genes are TRBV6-6 and TRBJ2-7, with 9 bases lining up with TRBD1. The source was CD4+ T cells from blood (PBMCs), collected 6 months after the transplant. The CDR3 protein is CASSRDRASEQYF. CDR3 coding DNA: TGTGCCAGCAGCCGGGACAGGGCCAGCGAGCAGTACTTC.